The TCR beta chain under discussion was sequenced for a study of shared clonotypes between healthy human individuals (dated by TCRdb to 2020 to 2022). In terms of the full investigation: The cohort included a few men and a couple of women between 18 and 49 years of age. Per donor, three plates each were used for CD4 naive and CD4 memory, two for CD8 naive, and one for CD8 memory. The study deeply sequenced blood TCR repertoires of 5 or 6 healthy adults to estimate repertoire size and the extent of clonotype sharing between individuals. Different laboratories and diverse techniques were used to prepare libraries and sequence TCR repertoires, to increase sequencing depth and limit assay-specific biases. Per donor, leukapheresis produced somewhere between about 0.8 and 9 billion PBMCs.

What the research found in general, with its limitations: Even with the large sequencing depth, rarefaction of the sorted-subset datasets indicated that sequencing was incomplete. Based on pairwise subsampling, the degree of clonotype sharing among donors was expected to be affected by sequencing depth. Naive subsets generally had larger estimated clonotype richness than memory subsets did. Clonotypes shared by all four sorted-subset donors showed higher generation probabilities than non-shared clonotypes. The genetic and exposure-history diversity represented was limited by the small number of donors. Across a few donors, 5% to 6% of naive CD4, roughly 3.5% of naive CD8, about 2.3% of memory CD4, and 0.4% of memory CD8 clonotypes were shared. Sampling was restricted to blood, and TCR repertoires in tissues likely differ from the TCR repertoires found in blood.

Comment on this clone: The clone's antigen remains unknown. Base quality data are lacking; no much larger clone is found one base away.

Using the deep immunoSEQ assay, multiplex PCR amplified TCR CDR3 regions from genomic DNA. Genomic DNA extracted from each cell subset was distributed evenly over all wells of several immunoSEQ 96-well plates, and each plate served as one replicate. For sorted subsets, roughly 200 ng genomic DNA, equal to 30,000 to 35,000 T cell genomes, was loaded into each replicate PCR. The purified libraries were quantified using a Qubit 3.0 fluorometer, sized with a Bioanalyzer 2100, and then quantified again using the KAPA Library Quantification kit. Each immunoSEQ 96-well plate was sequenced on its own single-read 150-cycle Illumina NextSeq 550 flow cell. Per the authors' processing: Because only junctional sequences without quality scores were contained in the immunoSEQ output, filtering matching that applied to full-length reads could not be performed. Sequences were annotated with PyIR, a Python wrapper for IgBLAST v1.9, using IMGT germline references to assign V/J genes and CDR3. Reads with weak V/J assignments (E-value above 1e-6), missing CDR3, stop codons, out-of-frame junctions, or ambiguous translated residues were removed. V3J clonotypes were defined as sequences sharing the same inferred V gene, J gene, and CDR3 amino acid sequence. To compute the percentage overlap between repertoires, the number of shared unique clonotypes was divided by the size of the smaller repertoire. Three approaches were used to assess repertoire richness: RTK rarefaction, the Chao1 estimator, and Recon v2.1 estimates of unobserved clonotypes. Generation probabilities were computed with OLGA for all TCRbeta clonotypes obtained by the gDNA method from several donors. TCRdb's version of the immuneACCESS table is confined to in-frame rearrangements and falls short of the full clone set. An unresolved V gene accounts for under half of the shortfall where checked; the remainder is of unknown origin. The V and J calls and clone size were taken over from that table, and D and trimming were inferred from the DNA. The sample table lists about 700,000 clones, about 90% of them with a count of one. The top ten clonotypes cover approximately 22% of the sample.

CD8 naive samples consisted of CD45RO-negative cells that were positively selected for CCR7, yielding a CD45RA+CCR7+ population without TemRA cells. Donors were healthy HIV-negative adults with no recently reported acute infections or vaccinations. All donors were Caucasian adults living in Nashville, Tennessee, USA. Blood was collected by leukapheresis, and PBMCs were isolated by Ficoll-Histopaque density gradient centrifugation and then cryopreserved in liquid nitrogen vapor phase. Analytical flow cytometry was used to check the purity and quantity of every magnetically sorted T cell population. Genomic DNA was isolated from every sorted fraction and measured by UV absorbance on a Nanodrop 2000c. The sequencing input was naive CD8+ T cells sorted from blood. What this sample's cell subset or site label stands for: CD45RA+CCR7+. The TCR was taken from a man aged 30-40 years in good health.

The CDR3 corresponds to CASRWLSSYEQYF. The sequence in DNA is TGTGCCAGCCGATGGCTGAGCTCCTACGAGCAGTACTTC. The chain is assembled from TRBV28 and TRBJ2-7; the D gene remains uncertain. The CDR1 and CDR2 encoded by the germline V gene are MDHEN and SYDVKM. The CDR3 measures 13 amino acids from cysteine to phenylalanine. The retained sequence is limited to the CDR3, 39 bases, with the frame set at the first base. The V and J ends are trimmed by 8 bases and 0 bases, leaving 11 bases between them.